The next 19 T cell receptor beta chains were all read from a single sample in a study of cytomegalovirus exposure and HLA in healthy donors. Here immunoSEQ multiplex PCR was the method, and the copy in TCRdb shows in-frame clones only, minus some. The sample consists of under 100,000 clones, roughly 94% of them appearing once. Sequenced sample: PBMCs. The origin of the receptors is a woman younger than 35 in good health and CMV-seronegative.

The chain recombines TRBV5-4 with TRBJ2-3; 9 bases are a match to TRBD2. CDR1 SGHNT and CDR2 YYREEE come from the germline V gene (reference sequence). The CDR3 sequence is 15 residues long. Trimming cost V 2 bases and J 1 base; bases outside gene matches: 2. The CDR3 protein is CASSFASGGTDTQYF. CDR3 DNA: TGTGCCAGCAGCTTTGCTAGCGGGGGCACAGATACGCAGTATTTT.

The J gene is TRBJ2-7, the V gene TRBV6-6; 8 positions agree with TRBD1. The CDR3 extends over 13 amino acids. Germline V gene data show CDR1 as MNHNY and CDR2 as SVGAGI (reference sequence). The J segment lost 2 bases and the V segment lost 6 bases, leaving 3 bases of the junction unmatched. The CDR3 DNA is TGTGCCAGCAGGACAGGGGCTGCCTACGAGCAGTACTTC. It encodes CASRTGAAYEQYF.

This clone was seen just once. The chain carries TRBV2 and TRBJ1-6, with no clear D. The V end lost 6 bases, the J end lost 7 bases, and 16 bases lay between the germline ends. Per the germline V gene, CDR1 is SNHLY and CDR2 is FYNNEI. The CDR3 length is 15 residues. CDR3 bases: TGTGCCAGCAGCCATACCGACAATTACAATTCACCCCTCCACTTT. Amino acids: CASSHTDNYNSPLHF.

The chain is built from TRBV5-4 and TRBJ1-4, with TRBD1 matching 9 bases. The length of the CDR3 is 13 residues. CDR1 and CDR2 from the germline V gene are SGHNT and YYREEE (reference sequence). Germline trimming cut 2 bases from V and 8 bases from J; bases unmatched to any gene: 1. The CDR3 region has the DNA TGTGCCAGCAGCTTAGGACAGGGGGAAAAACTGTTTTTT. Protein: CASSLGQGEKLFF.

The V call is TRBV5-1, the J call TRBJ2-1, with 8 nucleotides matching TRBD2. The CDR3 extends over 15 amino acids. The ends lost 3 bases at V and 8 bases at J; junction bases unmatched: 10. Germline assignment: CDR1 SGHRS and CDR2 YFSETQ. The CDR3 DNA follows: TGCGCCAGCAGCTCCGCCCTGACTAGCGAGTATGAGCAGTTCTTC. It encodes CASSSALTSEYEQFF.

This chain uses TRBV12-5 with TRBJ1-1; D may be TRBD1 (6 bases). The CDR3 totals 15 residues. V was cut by 5 bases and J by 2 bases, with 15 bases left in between. The germline V gene encodes CDR1 LGHNT and CDR2 FRNRAP. The CDR3 coding sequence is TGTGCTAGTGGTACCTCCGAACAGGGTAACACTGAAGCTTTCTTT. Protein product: CASGTSEQGNTEAFF.

The chain joins TRBV2 to TRBJ2-3, with a weak D call TRBD2 (7 bases). Germline V lookup: CDR1 SNHLY, CDR2 FYNNEI. The V and J ends lost 3 bases and 1 base respectively, with 14 bases between them. The CDR3 is made up of 16 amino acids. The CDR3 protein is CASSEGPRGRTDTQYF. In nucleotides, the CDR3 is TGTGCCAGCAGTGAGGGACCGCGGGGGCGCACAGATACGCAGTATTTT.

This chain connects TRBV14 to TRBJ2-3; D possibly corresponds to TRBD2 (5 bases). The germline V gene encodes CDR1 SGHDN and CDR2 FVKESK. Trimming took off 4 bases at V and 10 bases at J, with 24 bases between the two ends. This CDR3 has 16 amino acids. The CDR3 DNA is TGTGCCAGCAGCCCACAGAGAGGGAGCCGCCCACCACCGCAGTATTTT. It is translated as CASSPQRGSRPPPQYF.

The chain is built from TRBV4-1 and TRBJ1-2, with unresolved D. V lost 0 bases and J lost 4, with 12 bases in between. The CDR3 runs to 15 residues. The germline gives CDR1 MGHRA, CDR2 YSYEKL. CDR3 nucleotide sequence: TGCGCCAGCAGCCAAGAGGCTTGGCGGAGCTATGGCTACACCTTC. It yields the protein CASSQEAWRSYGYTF.

The chain has TRBV28 and TRBJ2-7, with 8 bases that match TRBD1. The trim removed 2 bases at V and 3 bases at J, leaving 6 bases unmatched. Germline CDR1 reads MDHEN; CDR2 reads SYDVKM. The CDR3 extends over 15 amino acids. CDR3 protein: CASSLQTGTGYEQYF. Here the CDR3 DNA reads TGTGCCAGCAGTTTACAAACCGGGACAGGCTACGAGCAGTACTTC.

The rearrangement joins TRBV19 to TRBJ1-3; the match to TRBD1 covers 9 bases. Germline values: CDR1 LNHDA, CDR2 SQIVND (reference sequence). This CDR3 contains 16 residues. Unmatched junction bases numbered 8, after V lost 6 bases and J lost 2 bases. The CDR3 loop is CASRSLQGAAGNTIYF. In DNA form, the CDR3 reads TGTGCCAGTAGGAGTTTACAGGGGGCGGCTGGAAACACCATATATTTT.

The chain recombines TRBV2 with TRBJ1-6; 7 nucleotides match TRBD1. V was clipped by 3 bases and J by 6 bases; unmatched bases: 5. This CDR3 spans 15 amino acids. Germline V gives CDR1 SNHLY, CDR2 FYNNEI. For the CDR3, the DNA is TGTGCCAGCAGTGACGTTGGGACAGCTAATTCACCCCTCCACTTT. It codes for CASSDVGTANSPLHF.

This clone was picked up a small number of times. V is TRBV30 and J is TRBJ1-2; D gene uncertain. This CDR3 is built from 15 residues. Per the germline V gene, CDR1 is GTSNPN and CDR2 is SVGIG (reference sequence). Trimming left V 1 base short and J 1 base short, with 13 bases between. CDR3 DNA sequence: TGTGCCTGGAGTGCGTTCACCGGTCTTAACTATGGCTACACCTTC. Translation gives CAWSAFTGLNYGYTF.

J is TRBJ2-7 and V is TRBV5-1; TRBD2 might be the D (6 bases). This CDR3 is 15 amino acids long. V lost 0 bases and J 2 bases, leaving 12 bases between the germline ends. The germline gives CDR1 SGHRS, CDR2 YFSETQ. CDR3 sequence (DNA): TGCGCCAGCAGCTTGGATAGCGGAGGGACCTACGAGCAGTACTTC. It is translated as CASSLDSGGTYEQYF.

The rearrangement uses TRBV5-1 and TRBJ2-2; D is undetermined. V gave up 3 bases and J gave up 2 bases, with 8 bases separating them. This CDR3 is built from 14 residues. Germline CDR1 is SGHRS and CDR2 is YFSETQ. The CDR3 coding sequence is TGCGCCAGCAGCTCGTTAGATAACACCGGGGAGCTGTTTTTT. Its translation: CASSSLDNTGELFF.

The chain uses TRBV19 and TRBJ1-1; D uncertain. This CDR3 contains 14 residues. V shed 5 bases and J shed 3 bases, with 13 bases lying between them. Germline CDR1 is LNHDA and CDR2 is SQIVND (reference sequence). As DNA, the CDR3 is TGTGCCAGTAGTGTCGTCTTGAGGGACACTGAAGCTTTCTTT. This encodes CASSVVLRDTEAFF.

The rearrangement links TRBV27 to TRBJ1-5, with D possibly TRBD1 on 5 matching bases. This CDR3 spans 14 amino acids. V was shortened by 0 bases and J by 6 bases, with 9 bases between the two germline ends. Looked up from germline, CDR1 is MNHEY and CDR2 is SMNVEV (reference sequence). DNA of the CDR3: TGTGCCAGCAGTTTATCGCCAGGGTCTCAGCCCCAGCATTTT. It translates to CASSLSPGSQPQHF.

The gene calls are TRBV29-1 and TRBJ1-2, with D uncertain. Deletions cut 0 bases from V and 4 bases from J, with 15 bases between. The germline CDR1 and CDR2 sequences are SQVTM and ANQGSEA. The CDR3 has 15 residues. The CDR3 DNA sequence: TGCAGCGTTGAAGATGGAGTCTCGGGTGCCTATGGCTACACCTTC. Protein: CSVEDGVSGAYGYTF.

The rearrangement joins TRBV5-1 to TRBJ2-1; TRBD2 matches 9 bases. The CDR3 has 15 amino acids. After removal of 4 bases from V and 10 bases from J, the junction contained 12 bases not matched to a gene. The germline V gene has CDR1 SGHRS and CDR2 YFSETQ. CDR3: CASSPKASGVGEQFF. CDR3 in DNA: TGCGCCAGCAGCCCGAAGGCTAGCGGGGTTGGAGAGCAGTTCTTC.